This entry features one T cell receptor beta chain sequence. Its antigen remains unknown. In the PCR, 60 Vbeta and 13 Jbeta primers were used. Some clones are missing from TCRdb's copy, which holds only in-frame ones; the method was immunoSEQ multiplex PCR. The top ten hold around 1.5% of the sample, which has around 76,000 clones, around 76% seen once. This entry comes from a study of cytomegalovirus exposure and HLA in healthy donors. Looking at the study overall: Unique TCR beta sequences numbering 95 million to 130 million came from 150 million to 200 million T cells in an earlier analysis. Broader study findings: DRB1 had the most TCR associations and HLA-C the fewest, a later analysis found, with rates varying by HLA locus. In vitro data verified a few CMV-associated chains as specific for CMV antigens. Roughly even sequencing depth across donors was the assumption behind the presence/absence analyses.

The sample taken for sequencing was PBMCs. The TCR originated in a man aged 35-49 years in good health and CMV-seronegative.

This chain's CDR3 is CASSQEPGSSNQPQHF. Here the CDR3 DNA reads TGTGCCAGCAGCCAAGAACCCGGGAGTAGCAATCAGCCCCAGCATTTT. The gene calls are TRBV4-2 and TRBJ1-5; D gene ambiguous. Trimming cost V 0 bases and J 0 bases, with 9 bases left between them. CDR1 LGHNA and CDR2 YNFKEQ come from the germline V gene. The CDR3 length is 16 residues.